These 32 T cell receptor beta chains originate from one sample sequenced in a study of shared clonotypes between healthy human individuals. Profiled with immunoSEQ multiplex PCR; TCRdb holds only in-frame clones, not every one. The data show 2 million to 2.5 million clones, 85% to 95% seen once. The sequenced sample was naive CD4+ T cells from PBMCs. Sample subset: CD45RA+ positively selected. The receptors come from a young man in good health. Some clones in this sample may be carry-over from other donors' samples.

This chain uses TRBV9 with TRBJ1-4; D is possibly TRBD1 (6 bases). Per germline, CDR1 SGDLS and CDR2 YYNGEE. The V gene lost 0 bases and the J gene lost 8 bases, with 14 bases spanning the gap. CDR3 length: 15 amino acids. The CDR3: CASSVDGVGAEKLFF. The CDR3 bases are TGTGCCAGCAGCGTAGACGGTGTGGGGGCGGAAAAACTGTTTTTT.

As DNA, the CDR3 is TGTGCCAGCAGCGAGACCGGGACGGACCACTATGGCTACACCTTC. Protein product: CASSETGTDHYGYTF. This chain uses TRBV7-3 with TRBJ1-2; possibly TRBD1 for D (5 bases). Trimming took 5 bases from V and 3 from J, leaving 16 bases between them. Germline V CDR1 and CDR2: SGHTA, FQGTGA. This CDR3 is built from 15 residues. Filled out from reference TRBV7-3 and TRBJ1-2, the complete variable domain reads GAGVSQTPSNKVTEKGKYVELRCDPISGHTALYWYRQSLGQGPEFLIYFQGTGAADDSGLPNDRFFAVRPEGSVSTLKIQRTERGDSAVYLCASSETGTDHYGYTFGSGTRLTVV.

The chain carries TRBV11-1 and TRBJ2-2, with TRBD1 matching 8 bases. Germline V gene data show CDR1 as SGHAT and CDR2 as FQDESV (reference sequence). The V gene end was trimmed by 5 bases and the J gene end by 6 bases; junction bases not matched to a gene: 11. The CDR3 extends over 16 amino acids. CDR3 coding DNA: TGTGCCAGCAGCCCCCGGACAGGGTTGAAAGCCGGGGAGCTGTTTTTT. Translation: CASSPRTGLKAGELFF.

The chain uses TRBV7-8 and TRBJ2-1, with a possible D match to TRBD2 (5 bases). The CDR3 has 15 residues. CDR1 and CDR2 from the germline V gene are SGHVS and FQNEAQ. Trimming pared 5 bases from V and 0 bases from J, leaving 11 bases between. CDR3 sequence reads: CASSPSRDSYNEQFF. CDR3 bases: TGTGCCAGCAGCCCTAGCCGGGACTCCTACAATGAGCAGTTCTTC.

The chain links TRBV7-9 to TRBJ2-7; TRBD2 matches 11 bases. The CDR3 is 14 amino acids. CDR1 is SEHNR and CDR2 is FQNEAQ in the germline V gene (reference sequence). Trimming took 5 bases from V and 4 from J; bases not matched to a gene: 4. This chain's CDR3 is CASSNSGRVYEQYF. CDR3 bases: TGTGCCAGCAGCAATAGCGGGAGGGTATACGAGCAGTACTTC.

CDR3 loop: CATSRIFRELFF. CDR3 coding DNA: TGTGCCACCAGCAGGATCTTCCGGGAGCTGTTTTTT. The chain joins TRBV15 to TRBJ2-2; D not resolved. The V and J ends lost 3 bases and 9 bases respectively, with 8 bases between them. This CDR3 contains 12 residues. Germline V gives CDR1 LNHNV, CDR2 YYDKDF (reference sequence).

On this clone: Because the CDR3's place on the DNA is in doubt, the DNA is left out and the CDR3 is given as listed by TCRdb. The chain carries TRBV11-3 and TRBJ2-3. The CDR3 has 18 residues if both end residues are counted. From germline, CDR1 is SGHNT and CDR2 YENEEA. The CDR3 is CASSRTFGADTSTDTQYF.

V usage is TRBV9 and J usage is TRBJ2-7; 12 positions agree with TRBD2. The trim removed 2 bases at V and 7 bases at J, leaving 10 bases unmatched. CDR3 length: 16 residues. Germline values: CDR1 SGDLS, CDR2 YYNGEE. The CDR3 reads CASSVSSSGRAREQYF. CDR3 bases: TGTGCCAGCAGCGTCTCTTCTAGCGGGAGGGCTAGAGAGCAGTACTTC.

This clone was observed a handful of times. The V gene is TRBV28, the J gene TRBJ1-1; D remains ambiguous. From germline, CDR1 is MDHEN and CDR2 SYDVKM. V was clipped by 1 base and J by 6 bases, with 9 bases between them. There are 13 residues in the CDR3. For the CDR3, the DNA is TGTGCCAGCAGTTTATTCATGGGTGCTGAAGCTTTCTTT. Residues: CASSLFMGAEAFF.

About this clone: Other DNA sequences in this specimen translate into the identical CDR3. V and J are TRBV10-2 and TRBJ1-2; 10 bases line up with TRBD1. CDR1 is WSHSY and CDR2 is SAAADI in the germline V gene. After removal of 5 bases from V and 8 bases from J, the junction contained 8 bases not matched to a gene. CDR3 size: 14 residues. CDR3 in DNA: TGCGCCAGCAGTCCCGGGACAGGGGCCGGAGGCTACACCTTC. Amino acid sequence: CASSPGTGAGGYTF.

As regards this clone: Other DNA sequences of this sample code for an identical CDR3. The rearrangement joins TRBV11-2 to TRBJ2-3; perhaps TRBD1 as D (6 bases). V was cut by 2 bases and J by 4 bases, with 7 bases left in between. Germline assignment: CDR1 SGHAT and CDR2 FQNNGV. The CDR3 contains 13 residues. The CDR3 sequence is CASSLPGADTQYF. The CDR3 bases are TGTGCCAGCAGCTTACCAGGGGCAGATACGCAGTATTTT.

The rearrangement links TRBV7-3 to TRBJ2-1; D possibly corresponds to TRBD2 (6 bases). The germline V and J ends were trimmed by 4 bases and 7 bases, with 11 bases remaining between them. CDR3 size: 13 residues. Germline V gene data show CDR1 as SGHTA and CDR2 as FQGTGA. The CDR3: CASSSGEDNEQFF. The CDR3 DNA is TGTGCCAGCAGCTCCGGGGAGGATAATGAGCAGTTCTTC.

The V and J genes are TRBV4-3 and TRBJ2-5; D is possibly TRBD1 (6 bases). The V gene lost 3 bases and the J gene lost 1 base, with 9 bases spanning the gap. There are 14 residues in the CDR3. Germline V CDR1 and CDR2: LGHNA, YSLEER. The CDR3 sequence: CASSQGAIQETQYF. CDR3 in DNA: TGCGCCAGCAGCCAGGGGGCTATCCAAGAGACCCAGTACTTC.

This clone was seen just once. The rearrangement links TRBV9 to TRBJ2-1; D is perhaps TRBD2 (6 bases). V was trimmed by 3 bases and J by 10 bases, leaving 17 bases between them. The CDR3 loop spans 14 amino acids. From germline, CDR1 is SGDLS and CDR2 YYNGEE. The CDR3 protein is CASSGRVWGDEQFF. The CDR3 DNA sequence: TGTGCCAGCAGCGGCAGGGTGTGGGGGGACGAGCAGTTCTTC.

This chain uses TRBV23-1 with TRBJ2-1, with D hard to call. TRBV23-1 is identified as an open reading frame with a role that is uncertain. Trimming removed 2 bases at V and 9 bases at J, with 11 bases between. The CDR3 runs to 13 residues. CDR3 in DNA: TGCGCCAGCAGTCAAAAGACCTGCGGTGAGCAGTTCTTC. It yields the protein CASSQKTCGEQFF.

The rearrangement joins TRBV18 to TRBJ2-7; 9 bases fit TRBD2. CDR1 KGHSH and CDR2 LQKENI come from the germline V gene. The CDR3 totals 15 residues. Germline trimming cut 3 bases from V and 3 bases from J; bases unmatched to any gene: 6. CDR3: CASSPVLSGSYEQYF. The CDR3 coding sequence is TGTGCCAGCTCACCGGTGCTTAGCGGGAGCTACGAGCAGTACTTC.

The rearrangement joins TRBV9 to TRBJ1-4; D gene unclear. Trimming pared 2 bases from V and 8 bases from J, leaving 16 bases between. Germline values: CDR1 SGDLS, CDR2 YYNGEE. The CDR3 runs to 15 residues. The CDR3 here is CASSVTLGPEEKLFF. Here the CDR3 DNA reads TGTGCCAGCAGCGTCACTCTGGGCCCTGAGGAAAAACTGTTTTTT. The full variable domain, completed using reference TRBV9 and TRBJ1-4, is DSGVTQTPKHLITATGQRVTLRCSPRSGDLSVYWYQQSLDQGLQFLIQYYNGEERAKGNILERFSAQQFPDLHSELNLSSLELGDSALYFCASSVTLGPEEKLFFGSGTQLSVL.

J is TRBJ2-2 and V is TRBV4-2; TRBD2 matches at 9 bases. The CDR3 loop spans 18 amino acids. The germline V gene encodes CDR1 LGHNA and CDR2 YNFKEQ. V was pared by 6 bases and J by 3 bases, with 14 bases of the junction left unmatched. As DNA, the CDR3 is TGTGCCAGCAGACGTTTCTCCCCAGCGGGAGGCGACACCGGGGAGCTGTTTTTT. Protein product: CASRRFSPAGGDTGELFF.

This chain joins TRBV10-2 and TRBJ2-7, with D perhaps TRBD1 or TRBD2 (5 bases each). Deletions cut 7 bases from V and 2 bases from J, with 12 bases between. Germline values: CDR1 WSHSY, CDR2 SAAADI. This CDR3 is built from 13 residues. The CDR3 sequence: CASTGTVTYEQYF. CDR3 sequence (DNA): TGCGCCAGCACCGGGACGGTCACCTACGAGCAGTACTTC.

The chain combines TRBV7-9 with TRBJ1-4, with D perhaps TRBD1 (5 bases). Germline assignment: CDR1 SEHNR and CDR2 FQNEAQ (reference sequence). This CDR3 comprises 14 residues. The ends were cut back, 6 bases at V and 7 bases at J, with 15 bases in the middle. CDR3: CASSTGPGSEKLFF. For the CDR3, the DNA is TGTGCCAGCAGTACAGGACCCGGTTCTGAAAAACTGTTTTTT. Drawing the rest from reference TRBV7-9 and TRBJ1-4, the complete variable domain is DTGVSQNPRHKITKRGQNVTFRCDPISEHNRLYWYRQTLGQGPEFLTYFQNEAQLEKSRLLSDRFSAERPKGSFSTLEIQRTEQGDSAMYLCASSTGPGSEKLFFGSGTQLSVL.

V gene TRBV27 combines with J gene TRBJ1-2, with a weak D call TRBD1 (5 bases). This CDR3 is built from 15 residues. From germline, CDR1 is MNHEY and CDR2 SMNVEV (reference sequence). Trimming stripped 5 bases from V and 4 bases from J, with 17 bases between. The CDR3 nucleotides are TGTGCCAGCAGTCCTACGGGGGGTAGGAGCTATGGCTACACCTTC. Protein product: CASSPTGGRSYGYTF.

The gene calls are TRBV30 and TRBJ2-1; 7 bases fit TRBD2. CDR3 size: 17 residues. Germline assignment: CDR1 GTSNPN and CDR2 SVGIG (reference sequence). V shed 4 bases and J 7 bases; nucleotides not matched to a gene: 19. CDR3 residues: CAWKRGAGVAGGNEQFF. As DNA, the CDR3 is TGTGCCTGGAAGCGTGGGGCGGGAGTAGCGGGTGGGAATGAGCAGTTCTTC.

This clone was found a few times. Within the sample, other DNA sequences also encode this same CDR3. J is TRBJ2-3 and V is TRBV9, with D uncertain. This CDR3 has 14 residues. Trimming removed 0 bases from V and 0 bases from J, with 5 bases in between. Germline CDR1 SGDLS, CDR2 YYNGEE. The CDR3 region has the DNA TGTGCCAGCAGCGTAGACGGGAGCACAGATACGCAGTATTTT. This codes for CASSVDGSTDTQYF.

The gene calls are TRBV28 and TRBJ2-3; no clear D. The CDR3 loop spans 13 amino acids. CDR1 MDHEN and CDR2 SYDVKM come from the germline V gene. Trimming took off 6 bases at V and 3 bases at J, with 10 bases between the two ends. The CDR3 nucleotides are TGTGCCAGCAGCTTAGACTTGACAGATACGCAGTATTTT. The encoded protein is CASSLDLTDTQYF.

The V gene is TRBV7-9, the J gene TRBJ2-2, with unresolved D. V was clipped by 2 bases and J by 6 bases, with 16 bases between them. The CDR3 sequence is 16 residues long. Germline loops: CDR1 SEHNR, CDR2 FQNEAQ (reference sequence). CDR3: CASSLKAAALPGELFF. DNA of the CDR3: TGTGCCAGCAGCTTAAAGGCCGCGGCTCTTCCCGGGGAGCTGTTTTTT.

The chain has TRBV14 and TRBJ2-1; 7 positions agree with TRBD2. Germline values: CDR1 SGHDN, CDR2 FVKESK. Unmatched junction bases numbered 13, after V lost 0 bases and J lost 8 bases. There are 17 residues in the CDR3. The CDR3 nucleotides are TGTGCCAGCAGCCAAGATCTTGGGGGGAGCGGGGCTTATGAGCAGTTCTTC. Translated, it gives CASSQDLGGSGAYEQFF.

This chain connects TRBV18 to TRBJ2-7, with TRBD1 as a possible D gene (6 bases). The CDR3 extends over 12 amino acids. Germline CDR1 is KGHSH and CDR2 is LQKENI. V lost 1 base to trimming and J lost 7 bases, with 8 bases between them. The CDR3 sequence: CASSPRGQEQYF. The CDR3 DNA sequence: TGTGCCAGCTCACCACGGGGACAAGAGCAGTACTTC.

The chain uses TRBV6-5 and TRBJ1-4; D not resolved. Germline CDR1 is MNHEY and CDR2 is SVGAGI. V was pared by 1 base and J by 3 bases, with 9 bases between. The CDR3 sequence is 15 residues long. The CDR3 region is CASSYLGFANEKLFF. CDR3 DNA sequence: TGTGCCAGCAGTTACTTGGGCTTCGCTAATGAAAAACTGTTTTTT.

The chain is built from TRBV7-2 and TRBJ1-1, with TRBD1 as a possible D gene (5 bases). This CDR3 comprises 15 residues. Germline V CDR1 and CDR2: SGHTA, FQGNSA. Trimming pared 4 bases from V and 1 base from J, leaving 13 bases between. Written as DNA, the CDR3 is TGTGCCAGCAGCTCCGCGACAGAACCGAACACTGAAGCTTTCTTT. Translating it yields CASSSATEPNTEAFF.

V and J are TRBV7-9 and TRBJ2-7; 10 bases map to TRBD2. This CDR3 comprises 14 residues. The ends lost 2 bases at V and 5 bases at J; junction bases unmatched: 3. Germline CDR1 and CDR2: SEHNR and FQNEAQ (reference sequence). Written as DNA, the CDR3 is TGTGCCAGCAGCTTACTAGCGGGAGCGGACGAGCAGTACTTC. It encodes CASSLLAGADEQYF.

The genes are TRBV19 and TRBJ1-1; possible D gene TRBD1, 6 bases. The V and J ends lost 5 bases and 5 bases respectively, with 12 bases between them. The germline CDR1 and CDR2 sequences are LNHDA and SQIVND (reference sequence). This CDR3 comprises 13 residues. The CDR3 reads CASSFSGETEAFF. CDR3 DNA: TGTGCCAGTAGTTTCTCAGGGGAAACTGAAGCTTTCTTT.

Note on this clone: Other DNA sequences in this specimen translate into the identical CDR3. This chain links TRBV18 with TRBJ1-5; D perhaps matches TRBD1 (5 bases). The germline CDR1 and CDR2 sequences are KGHSH and LQKENI. This CDR3 has 14 amino acids. V lost 4 bases and J 1 base, leaving 8 bases between the germline ends. The CDR3 region is CASSQGRSNQPQHF. The DNA of the CDR3 is TGTGCCAGCTCACAGGGGCGCAGCAATCAGCCCCAGCATTTT.